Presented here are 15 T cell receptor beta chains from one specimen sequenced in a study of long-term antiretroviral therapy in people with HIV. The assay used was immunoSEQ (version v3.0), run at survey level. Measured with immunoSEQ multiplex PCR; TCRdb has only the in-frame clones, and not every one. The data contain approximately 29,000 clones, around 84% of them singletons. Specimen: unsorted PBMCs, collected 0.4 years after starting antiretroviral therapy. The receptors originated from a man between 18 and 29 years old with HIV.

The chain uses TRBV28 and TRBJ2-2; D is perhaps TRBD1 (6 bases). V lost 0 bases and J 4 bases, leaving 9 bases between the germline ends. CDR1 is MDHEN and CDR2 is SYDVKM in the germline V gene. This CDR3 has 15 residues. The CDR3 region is CASSLWGASTGELFF. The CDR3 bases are TGTGCCAGCAGTTTATGGGGGGCTTCCACCGGGGAGCTGTTTTTT.

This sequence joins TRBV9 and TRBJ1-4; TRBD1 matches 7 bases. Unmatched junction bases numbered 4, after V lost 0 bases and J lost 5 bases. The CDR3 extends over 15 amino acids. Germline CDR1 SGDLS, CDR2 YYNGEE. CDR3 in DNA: TGTGCCAGCAGCGTAGAGGGACAGTCGAATGAAAAACTGTTTTTT. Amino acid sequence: CASSVEGQSNEKLFF.

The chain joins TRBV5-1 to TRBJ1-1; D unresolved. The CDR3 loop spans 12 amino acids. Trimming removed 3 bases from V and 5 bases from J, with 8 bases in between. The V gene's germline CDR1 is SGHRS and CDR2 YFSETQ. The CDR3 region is CASSWTGTEAFF. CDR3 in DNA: TGCGCCAGCAGCTGGACCGGGACTGAAGCTTTCTTT.

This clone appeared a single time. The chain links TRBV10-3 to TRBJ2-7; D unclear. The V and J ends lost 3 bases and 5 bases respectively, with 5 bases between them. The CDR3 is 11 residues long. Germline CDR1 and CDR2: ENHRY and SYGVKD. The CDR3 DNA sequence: TGTGCCATCAGTGAACGGGACGAGCAGTACTTC. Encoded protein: CAISERDEQYF.

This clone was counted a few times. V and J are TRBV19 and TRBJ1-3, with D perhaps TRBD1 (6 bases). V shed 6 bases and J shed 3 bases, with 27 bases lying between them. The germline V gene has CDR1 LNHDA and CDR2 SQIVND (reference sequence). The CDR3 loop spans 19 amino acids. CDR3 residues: CASSLLYRDKEVDGNTIYF. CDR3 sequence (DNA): TGTGCCAGTAGCCTACTTTATCGGGACAAAGAAGTAGATGGAAACACCATATATTTT.

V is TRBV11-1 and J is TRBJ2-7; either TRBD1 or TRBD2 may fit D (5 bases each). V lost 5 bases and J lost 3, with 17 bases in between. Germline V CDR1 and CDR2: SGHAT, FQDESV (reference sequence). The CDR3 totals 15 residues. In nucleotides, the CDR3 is TGTGCCAGCAGCCCCCCTTGGGGGAGCGACTACGAGCAGTACTTC. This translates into CASSPPWGSDYEQYF.

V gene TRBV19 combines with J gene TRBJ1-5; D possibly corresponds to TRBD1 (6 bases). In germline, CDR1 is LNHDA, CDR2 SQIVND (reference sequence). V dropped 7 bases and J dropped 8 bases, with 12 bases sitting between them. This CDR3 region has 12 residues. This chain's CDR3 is CASNYKGEPQHF. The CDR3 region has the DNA TGTGCCAGTAATTACAAGGGGGAGCCCCAGCATTTT.

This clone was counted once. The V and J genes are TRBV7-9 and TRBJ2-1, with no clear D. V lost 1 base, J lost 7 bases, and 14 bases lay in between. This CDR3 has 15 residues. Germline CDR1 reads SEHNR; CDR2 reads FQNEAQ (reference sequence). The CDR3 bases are TGTGCCAGCAGCTTAGGGGGTCTTCCGAAGAATGAGCAGTTCTTC. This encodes CASSLGGLPKNEQFF.

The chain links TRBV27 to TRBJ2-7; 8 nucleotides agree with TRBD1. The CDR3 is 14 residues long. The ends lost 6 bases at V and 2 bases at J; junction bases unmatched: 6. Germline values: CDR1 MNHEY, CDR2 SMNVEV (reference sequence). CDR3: CASSDRGQTYEQYF. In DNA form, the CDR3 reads TGTGCCAGCAGCGACAGGGGACAAACCTACGAGCAGTACTTC.

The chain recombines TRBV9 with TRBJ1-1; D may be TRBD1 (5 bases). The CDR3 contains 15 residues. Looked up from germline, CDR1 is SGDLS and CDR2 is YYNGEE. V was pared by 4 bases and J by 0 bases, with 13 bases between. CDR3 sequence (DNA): TGTGCCAGCAGCCCTGGGGACCGCTTGAACACTGAAGCTTTCTTT. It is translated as CASSPGDRLNTEAFF.

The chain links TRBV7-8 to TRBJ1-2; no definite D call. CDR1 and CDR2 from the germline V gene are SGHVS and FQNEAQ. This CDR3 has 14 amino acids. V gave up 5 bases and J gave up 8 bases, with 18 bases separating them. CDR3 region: CASSPTGPVGGYTF. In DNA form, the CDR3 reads TGTGCCAGCAGCCCCACCGGACCTGTTGGCGGCTACACCTTC.

The CDR3 DNA is TGTGCCAGCAGCCAGAGACAGGTACCCTACGAGCAGTACTTC. It specifies CASSQRQVPYEQYF. V gene TRBV14 combines with J gene TRBJ2-7, with a possible D match to TRBD1 (6 bases). Trimming removed 3 bases at V and 2 bases at J, with 11 bases between. The germline V gene has CDR1 SGHDN and CDR2 FVKESK. The length of the CDR3 is 14 residues.

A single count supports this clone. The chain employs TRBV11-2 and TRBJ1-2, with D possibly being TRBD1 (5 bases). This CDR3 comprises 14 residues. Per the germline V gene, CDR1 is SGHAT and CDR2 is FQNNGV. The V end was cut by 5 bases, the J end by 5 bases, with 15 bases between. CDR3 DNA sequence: TGTGCCAGCAGCCCGATAACAGGTTCTTATGGCTACACCTTC. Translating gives CASSPITGSYGYTF.

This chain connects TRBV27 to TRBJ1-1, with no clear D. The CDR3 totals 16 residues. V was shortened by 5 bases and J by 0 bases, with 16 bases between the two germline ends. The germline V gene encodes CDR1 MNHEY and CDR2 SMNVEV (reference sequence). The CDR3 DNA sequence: TGTGCCAGCAGTCCCAAGGGTGCGACGGTGAACACTGAAGCTTTCTTT. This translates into CASSPKGATVNTEAFF.

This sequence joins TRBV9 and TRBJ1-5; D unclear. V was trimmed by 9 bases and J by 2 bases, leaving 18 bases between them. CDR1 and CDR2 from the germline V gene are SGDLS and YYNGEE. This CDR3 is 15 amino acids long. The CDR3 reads CATTLPRQGNQPQHF. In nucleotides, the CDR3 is TGTGCCACCACCCTCCCGCGGCAGGGCAATCAGCCCCAGCATTTT.